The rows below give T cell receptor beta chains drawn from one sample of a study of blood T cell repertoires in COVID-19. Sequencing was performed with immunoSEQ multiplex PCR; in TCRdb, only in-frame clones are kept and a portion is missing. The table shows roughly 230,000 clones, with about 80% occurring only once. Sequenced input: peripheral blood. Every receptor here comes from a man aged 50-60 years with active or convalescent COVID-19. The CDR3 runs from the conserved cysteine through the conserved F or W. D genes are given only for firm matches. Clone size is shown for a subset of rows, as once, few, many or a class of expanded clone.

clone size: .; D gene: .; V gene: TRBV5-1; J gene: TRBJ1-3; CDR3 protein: CASSLPLSSGNTIYF; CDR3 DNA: TGCGCCAGCAGCCTACCACTTTCCTCTGGAAACACCATATATTTT
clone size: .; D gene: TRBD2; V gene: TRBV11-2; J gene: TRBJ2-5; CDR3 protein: CASSPRGAGGTGETQYF; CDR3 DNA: TGTGCCAGCAGCCCCCGGGGGGCGGGGGGGACCGGAGAGACCCAGTACTTC
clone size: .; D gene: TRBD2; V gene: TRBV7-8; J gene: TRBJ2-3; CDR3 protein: CASSLASGGADTQYF; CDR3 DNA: TGTGCCAGCAGCTTAGCTAGCGGGGGGGCAGATACGCAGTATTTT
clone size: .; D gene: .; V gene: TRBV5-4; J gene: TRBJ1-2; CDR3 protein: CASSLVQATYGYTF; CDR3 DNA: TGTGCCAGCAGCTTGGTCCAAGCAACCTATGGCTACACCTTC
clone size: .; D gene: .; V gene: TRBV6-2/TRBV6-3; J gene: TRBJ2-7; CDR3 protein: CASSYRTTVTLSYEQYF; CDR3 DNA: TGTGCCAGCAGTTACCGGACGACAGTTACATTATCCTACGAGCAGTACTTC
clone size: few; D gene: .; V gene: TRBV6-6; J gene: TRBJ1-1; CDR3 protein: CASSSTNTEAFF; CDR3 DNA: TGTGCCAGCAGTTCCACAAACACTGAAGCTTTCTTT
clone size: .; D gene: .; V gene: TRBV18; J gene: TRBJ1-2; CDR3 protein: CASSPISDGGYTF; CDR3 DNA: TGTGCCAGCTCACCTATTAGCGACGGCGGCTACACCTTC
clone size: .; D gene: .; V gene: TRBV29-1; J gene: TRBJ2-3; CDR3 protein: CSTAGTDTQYF; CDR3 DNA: TGCAGCACCGCCGGGACAGATACGCAGTATTTT
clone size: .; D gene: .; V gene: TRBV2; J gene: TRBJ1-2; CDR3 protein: CASSERRQENYGYTF; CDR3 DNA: TGTGCCAGCAGTGAACGTCGACAGGAGAACTATGGCTACACCTTC
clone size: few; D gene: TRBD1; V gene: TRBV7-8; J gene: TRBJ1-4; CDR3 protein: CASSRRDRQNEKLFF; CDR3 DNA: TGTGCCAGCAGCCGCAGGGACAGACAGAATGAAAAACTGTTTTTT
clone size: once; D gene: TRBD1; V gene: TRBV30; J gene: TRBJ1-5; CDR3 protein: CAWSVGTGRTGNQPQHF; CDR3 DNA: TGTGCCTGGAGTGTGGGGACAGGGAGAACGGGCAATCAGCCCCAGCATTTT
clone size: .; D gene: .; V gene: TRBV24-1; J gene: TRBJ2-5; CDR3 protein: CATSDPGETQYF; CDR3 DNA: TGTGCCACCAGTGATCCCGGAGAGACCCAGTACTTC
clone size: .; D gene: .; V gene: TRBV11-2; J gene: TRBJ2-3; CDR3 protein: CASSSGADTQYF; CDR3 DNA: TGTGCCAGCAGCTCAGGGGCAGATACGCAGTATTTT
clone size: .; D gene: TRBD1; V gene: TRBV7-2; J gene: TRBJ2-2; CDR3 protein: CASSPDRAVTGELFF; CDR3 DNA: TGTGCCAGCAGCCCCGACAGGGCGGTCACCGGGGAGCTGTTTTTT
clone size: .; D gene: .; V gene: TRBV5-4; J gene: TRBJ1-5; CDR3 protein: CASSLDGGEPQHF; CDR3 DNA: TGTGCCAGCAGCTTGGATGGGGGCGAGCCCCAGCATTTT
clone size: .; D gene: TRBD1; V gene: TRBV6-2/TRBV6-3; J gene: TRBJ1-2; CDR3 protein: CASSPTGTYGYTF; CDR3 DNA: TGTGCCAGCAGCCCGACAGGGACCTATGGCTACACCTTC
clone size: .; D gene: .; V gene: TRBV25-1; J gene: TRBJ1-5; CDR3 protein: CASRPSGGGNQPQHF; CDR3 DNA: TGTGCCAGCAGGCCCTCGGGGGGCGGTAATCAGCCCCAGCATTTT
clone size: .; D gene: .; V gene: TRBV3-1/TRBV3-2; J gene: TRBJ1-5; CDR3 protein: CASSQARGLGGSLGVPQHF; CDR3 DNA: TGTGCCAGCAGCCAAGCTCGGGGGTTGGGGGGGAGCCTTGGTGTGCCCCAGCATTTT
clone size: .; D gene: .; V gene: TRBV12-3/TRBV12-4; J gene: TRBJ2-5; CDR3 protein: CASSSLPQETQYF; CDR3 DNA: TGTGCCAGCAGTTCCCTCCCCCAAGAGACCCAGTACTTC
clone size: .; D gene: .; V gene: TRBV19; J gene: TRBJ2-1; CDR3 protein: CASATRGYNEQFF; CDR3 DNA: TGTGCCAGTGCGACCAGAGGGTACAATGAGCAGTTCTTC
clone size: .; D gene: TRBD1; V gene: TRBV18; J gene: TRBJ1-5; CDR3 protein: CASSEGQISNQPQHF; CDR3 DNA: TGTGCCAGCTCAGAGGGACAGATTAGCAATCAGCCCCAGCATTTT
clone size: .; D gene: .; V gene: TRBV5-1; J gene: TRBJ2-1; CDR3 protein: CASSWETGPGSYNEQFF; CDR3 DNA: TGCGCCAGCAGCTGGGAGACAGGACCGGGCTCCTACAATGAGCAGTTCTTC
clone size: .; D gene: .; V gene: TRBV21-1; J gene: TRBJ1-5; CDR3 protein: CASSKDAGINQPQHF; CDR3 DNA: TGTGCCAGCAGCAAAGATGCAGGGATCAATCAGCCCCAGCATTTT
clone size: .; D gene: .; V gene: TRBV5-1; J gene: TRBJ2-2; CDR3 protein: CASSLETSNTGELFF; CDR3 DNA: TGCGCCAGCAGCTTGGAAACTTCGAACACCGGGGAGCTGTTTTTT
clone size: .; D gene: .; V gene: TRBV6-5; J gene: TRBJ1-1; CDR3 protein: CASIGGGRAFF; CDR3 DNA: TGTGCCAGCATTGGGGGGGGCAGAGCTTTCTTT
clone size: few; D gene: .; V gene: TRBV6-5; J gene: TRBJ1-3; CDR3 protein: CASKDSWRSGNTIYF; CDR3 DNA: TGTGCCAGCAAGGACTCCTGGAGGAGTGGAAACACCATATATTTT
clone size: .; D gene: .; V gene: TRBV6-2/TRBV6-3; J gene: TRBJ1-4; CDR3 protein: CASSYHRQDQNEKLFF; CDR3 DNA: TGTGCCAGCAGTTACCACCGACAGGACCAGAATGAAAAACTGTTTTTT
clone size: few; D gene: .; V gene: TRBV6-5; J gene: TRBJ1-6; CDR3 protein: CASLVRPSYNSPLHF; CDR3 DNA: TGTGCCAGCTTAGTTCGTCCCTCCTATAATTCACCCCTCCACTTT
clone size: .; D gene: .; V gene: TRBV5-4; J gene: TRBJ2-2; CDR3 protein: CASSLGQVVGTGELFF; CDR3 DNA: TGTGCCAGCAGCTTGGGGCAGGTCGTGGGCACCGGGGAGCTGTTTTTT
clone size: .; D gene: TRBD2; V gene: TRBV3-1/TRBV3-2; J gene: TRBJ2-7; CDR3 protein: CASSQGLQFLGGTEQYF; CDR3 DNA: TGTGCCAGCAGCCAAGGATTGCAATTTCTCGGGGGGACCGAGCAGTACTTC
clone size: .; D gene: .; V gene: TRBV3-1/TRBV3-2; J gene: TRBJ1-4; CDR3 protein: CASSQAGGTDNEKLFF; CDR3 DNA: TGTGCCAGCAGCCAAGCCGGGGGAACCGATAATGAAAAACTGTTTTTT
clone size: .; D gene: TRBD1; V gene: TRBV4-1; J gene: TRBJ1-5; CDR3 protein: CASSLQGTYQPQHF; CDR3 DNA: TGCGCCAGCAGCCTACAGGGGACCTATCAGCCCCAGCATTTT